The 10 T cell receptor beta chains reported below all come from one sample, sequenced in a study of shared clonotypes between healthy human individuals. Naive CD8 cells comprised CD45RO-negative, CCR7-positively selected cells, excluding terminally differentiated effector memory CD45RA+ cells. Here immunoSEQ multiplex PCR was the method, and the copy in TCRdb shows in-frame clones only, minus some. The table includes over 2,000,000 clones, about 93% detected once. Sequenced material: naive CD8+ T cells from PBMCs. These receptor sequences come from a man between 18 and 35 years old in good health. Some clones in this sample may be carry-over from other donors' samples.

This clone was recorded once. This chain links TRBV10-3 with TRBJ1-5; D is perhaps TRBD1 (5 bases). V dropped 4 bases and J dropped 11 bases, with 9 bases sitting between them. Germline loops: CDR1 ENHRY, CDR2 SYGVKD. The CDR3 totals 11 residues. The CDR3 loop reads CAISVQGTQHF. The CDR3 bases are TGTGCCATCAGTGTTCAGGGTACCCAGCATTTT.

CDR3 sequence reads: CASSLFQGSNTEAFF. CDR3 coding DNA: TGTGCCAGCAGTTTATTTCAGGGCTCGAACACTGAAGCTTTCTTT. This rearrangement joins TRBV27 to TRBJ1-1, with D maybe TRBD1 (5 bases). The CDR3 loop spans 15 amino acids. The germline gives CDR1 MNHEY, CDR2 SMNVEV (reference sequence). V lost 1 base to trimming and J lost 1 base, with 10 bases between them.

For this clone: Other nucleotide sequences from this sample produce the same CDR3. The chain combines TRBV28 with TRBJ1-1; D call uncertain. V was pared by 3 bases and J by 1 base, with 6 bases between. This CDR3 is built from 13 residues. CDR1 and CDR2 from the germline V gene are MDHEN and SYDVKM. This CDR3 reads CASSFIENTEAFF. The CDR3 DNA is TGTGCCAGCAGTTTCATTGAGAACACTGAAGCTTTCTTT.

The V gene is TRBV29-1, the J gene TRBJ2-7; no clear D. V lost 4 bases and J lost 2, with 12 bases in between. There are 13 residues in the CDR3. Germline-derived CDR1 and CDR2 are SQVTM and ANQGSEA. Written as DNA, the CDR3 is TGCAGCGTTGTTCCCGGGTCGGCCTACGAGCAGTACTTC. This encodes CSVVPGSAYEQYF.

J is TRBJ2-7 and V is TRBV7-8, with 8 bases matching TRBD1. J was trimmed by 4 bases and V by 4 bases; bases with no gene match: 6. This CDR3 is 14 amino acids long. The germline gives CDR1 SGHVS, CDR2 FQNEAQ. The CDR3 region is CASSYRQGRYEQYF. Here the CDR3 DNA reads TGTGCCAGCAGCTACCGACAGGGGAGGTACGAGCAGTACTTC.

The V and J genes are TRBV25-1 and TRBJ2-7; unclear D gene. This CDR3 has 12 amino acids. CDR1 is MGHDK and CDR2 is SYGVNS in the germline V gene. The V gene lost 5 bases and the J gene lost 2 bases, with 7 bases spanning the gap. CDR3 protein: CASSPGPYEQYF. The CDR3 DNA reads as TGTGCCAGCAGTCCCGGCCCCTACGAGCAGTACTTC.

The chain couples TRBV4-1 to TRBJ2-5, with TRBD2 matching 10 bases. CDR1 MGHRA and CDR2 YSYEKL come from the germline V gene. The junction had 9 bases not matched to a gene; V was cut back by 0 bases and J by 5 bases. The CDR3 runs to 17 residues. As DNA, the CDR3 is TGCGCCAGCAGCCAAGATCTCGAGCGGGAGGGCCCTGAGACCCAGTACTTC. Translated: CASSQDLEREGPETQYF.

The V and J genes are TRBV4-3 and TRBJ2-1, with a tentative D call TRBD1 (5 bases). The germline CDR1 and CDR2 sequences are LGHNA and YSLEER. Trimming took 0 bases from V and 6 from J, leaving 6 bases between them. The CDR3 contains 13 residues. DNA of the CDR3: TGCGCCAGCAGCCAAGATCAGGGCAATGAGCAGTTCTTC. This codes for CASSQDQGNEQFF.

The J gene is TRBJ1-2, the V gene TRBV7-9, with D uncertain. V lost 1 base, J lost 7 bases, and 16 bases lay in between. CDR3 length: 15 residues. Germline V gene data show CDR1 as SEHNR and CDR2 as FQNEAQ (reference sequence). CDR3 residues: CASSLVSLSGIGYTF. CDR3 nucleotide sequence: TGTGCCAGCAGCTTAGTTTCTCTCTCCGGGATTGGCTACACCTTC. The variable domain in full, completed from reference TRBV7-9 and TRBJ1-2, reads DTGVSQNPRHKITKRGQNVTFRCDPISEHNRLYWYRQTLGQGPEFLTYFQNEAQLEKSRLLSDRFSAERPKGSFSTLEIQRTEQGDSAMYLCASSLVSLSGIGYTFGSGTRLTVV.

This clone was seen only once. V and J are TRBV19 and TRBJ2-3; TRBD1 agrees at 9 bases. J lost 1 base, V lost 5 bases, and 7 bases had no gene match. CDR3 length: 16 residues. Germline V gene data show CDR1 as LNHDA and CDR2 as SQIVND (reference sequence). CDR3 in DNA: TGTGCCAGTAGTCAAGTGAGGACAGGGGGCACAGATACGCAGTATTTT. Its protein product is CASSQVRTGGTDTQYF.